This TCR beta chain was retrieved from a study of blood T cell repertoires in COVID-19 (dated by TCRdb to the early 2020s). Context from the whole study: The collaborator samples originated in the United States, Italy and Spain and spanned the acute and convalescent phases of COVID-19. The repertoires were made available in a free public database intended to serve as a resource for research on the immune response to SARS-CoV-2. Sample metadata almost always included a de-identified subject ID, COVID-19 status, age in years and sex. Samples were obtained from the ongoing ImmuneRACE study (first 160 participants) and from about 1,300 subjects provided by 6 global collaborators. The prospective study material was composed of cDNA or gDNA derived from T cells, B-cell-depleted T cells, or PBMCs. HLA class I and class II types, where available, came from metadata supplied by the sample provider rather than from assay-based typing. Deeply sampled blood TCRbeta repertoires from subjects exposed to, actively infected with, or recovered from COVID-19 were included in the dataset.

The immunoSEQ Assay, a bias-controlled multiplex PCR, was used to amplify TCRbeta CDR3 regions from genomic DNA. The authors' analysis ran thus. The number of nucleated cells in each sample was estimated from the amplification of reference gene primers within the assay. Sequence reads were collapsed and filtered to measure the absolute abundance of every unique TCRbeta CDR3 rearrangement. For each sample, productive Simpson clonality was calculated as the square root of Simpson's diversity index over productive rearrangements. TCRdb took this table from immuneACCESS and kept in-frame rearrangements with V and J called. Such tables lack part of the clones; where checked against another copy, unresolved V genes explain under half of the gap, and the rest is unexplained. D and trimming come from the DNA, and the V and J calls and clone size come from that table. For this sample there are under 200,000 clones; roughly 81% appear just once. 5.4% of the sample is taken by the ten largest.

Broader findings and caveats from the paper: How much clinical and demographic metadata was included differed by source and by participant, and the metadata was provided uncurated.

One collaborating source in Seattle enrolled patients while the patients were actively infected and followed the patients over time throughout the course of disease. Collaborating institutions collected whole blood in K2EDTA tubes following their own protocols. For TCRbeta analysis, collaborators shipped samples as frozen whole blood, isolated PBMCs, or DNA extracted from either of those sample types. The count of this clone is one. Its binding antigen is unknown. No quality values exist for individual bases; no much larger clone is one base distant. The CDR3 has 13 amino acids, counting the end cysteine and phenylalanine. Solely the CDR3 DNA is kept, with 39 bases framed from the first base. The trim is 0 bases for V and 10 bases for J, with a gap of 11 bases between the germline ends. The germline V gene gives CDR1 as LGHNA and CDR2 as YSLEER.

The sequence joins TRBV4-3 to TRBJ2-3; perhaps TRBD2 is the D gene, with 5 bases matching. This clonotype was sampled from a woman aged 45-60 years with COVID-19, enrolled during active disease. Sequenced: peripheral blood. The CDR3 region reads CASSQDYSEAQYF. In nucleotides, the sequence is TGCGCCAGCAGCCAAGATTACTCGGAGGCGCAGTATTTT.